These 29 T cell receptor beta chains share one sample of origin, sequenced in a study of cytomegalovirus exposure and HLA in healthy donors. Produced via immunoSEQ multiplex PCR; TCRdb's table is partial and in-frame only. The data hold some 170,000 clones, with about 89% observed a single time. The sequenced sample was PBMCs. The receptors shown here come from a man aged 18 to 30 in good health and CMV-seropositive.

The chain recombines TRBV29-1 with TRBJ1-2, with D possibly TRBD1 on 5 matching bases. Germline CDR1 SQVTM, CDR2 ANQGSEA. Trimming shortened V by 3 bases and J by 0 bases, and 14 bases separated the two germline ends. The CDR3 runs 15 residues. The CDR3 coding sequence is TGCAGCGTTGAGGCCGTGACAGACGCTAACTATGGCTACACCTTC. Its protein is CSVEAVTDANYGYTF.

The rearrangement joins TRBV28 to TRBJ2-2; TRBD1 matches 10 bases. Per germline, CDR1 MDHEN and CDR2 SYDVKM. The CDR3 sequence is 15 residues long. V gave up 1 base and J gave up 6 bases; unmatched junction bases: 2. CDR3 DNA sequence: TGTGCCAGCAGTTTATCGGGACAGGGGTCCGGGGAGCTGTTTTTT. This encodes CASSLSGQGSGELFF.

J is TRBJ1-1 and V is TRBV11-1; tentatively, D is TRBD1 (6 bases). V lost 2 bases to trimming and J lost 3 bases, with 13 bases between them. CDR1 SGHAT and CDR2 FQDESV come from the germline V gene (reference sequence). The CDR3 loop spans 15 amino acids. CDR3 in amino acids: CASSLTGMTYTEAFF. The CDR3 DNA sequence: TGTGCCAGCAGCTTAACAGGGATGACGTACACTGAAGCTTTCTTT.

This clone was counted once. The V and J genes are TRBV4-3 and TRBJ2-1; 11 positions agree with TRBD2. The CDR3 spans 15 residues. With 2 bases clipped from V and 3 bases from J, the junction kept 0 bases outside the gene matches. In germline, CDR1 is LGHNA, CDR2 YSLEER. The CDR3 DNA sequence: TGCGCCAGCAGCCAAACTAGCGGGAGCTACAATGAGCAGTTCTTC. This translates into CASSQTSGSYNEQFF.

The CDR3 sequence is CASSLQGAAGNTIYF. CDR3 coding DNA: TGTGCCAGCAGCCTTCAGGGGGCCGCTGGAAACACCATATATTTT. The chain combines TRBV9 with TRBJ1-3, with TRBD1 matching over 8 bases. The germline gives CDR1 SGDLS, CDR2 YYNGEE. This CDR3 has 15 amino acids. V gave up 4 bases and J gave up 2 bases; unmatched junction bases: 5.

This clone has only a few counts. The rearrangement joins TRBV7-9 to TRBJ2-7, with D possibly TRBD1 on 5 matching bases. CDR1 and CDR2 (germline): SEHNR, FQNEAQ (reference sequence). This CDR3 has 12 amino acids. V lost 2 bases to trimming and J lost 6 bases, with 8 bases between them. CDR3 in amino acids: CASSLLGREQYF. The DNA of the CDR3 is TGTGCCAGCAGCTTATTGGGGCGCGAGCAGTACTTC.

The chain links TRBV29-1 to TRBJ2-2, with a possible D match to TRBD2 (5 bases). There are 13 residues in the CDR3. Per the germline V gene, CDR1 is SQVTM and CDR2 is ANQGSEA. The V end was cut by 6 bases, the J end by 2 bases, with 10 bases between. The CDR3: CSVEGGNTGELFF. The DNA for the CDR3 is TGCAGCGTCGAGGGTGGAAACACCGGGGAGCTGTTTTTT.

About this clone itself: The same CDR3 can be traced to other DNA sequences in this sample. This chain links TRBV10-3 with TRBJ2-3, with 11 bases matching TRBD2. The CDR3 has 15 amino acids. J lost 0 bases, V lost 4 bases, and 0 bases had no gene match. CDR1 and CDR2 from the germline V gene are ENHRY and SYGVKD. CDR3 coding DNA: TGTGCCATCAGTGTAGCGGGAGGGAGCACAGATACGCAGTATTTT. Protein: CAISVAGGSTDTQYF.

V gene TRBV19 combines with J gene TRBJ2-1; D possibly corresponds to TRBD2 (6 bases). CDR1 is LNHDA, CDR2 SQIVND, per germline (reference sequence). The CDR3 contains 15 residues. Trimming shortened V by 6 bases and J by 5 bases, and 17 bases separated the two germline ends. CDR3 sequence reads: CASRRLEGHNNEQFF. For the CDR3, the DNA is TGTGCCAGTAGGAGATTGGAGGGCCATAACAATGAGCAGTTCTTC. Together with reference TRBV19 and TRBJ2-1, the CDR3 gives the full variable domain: DGGITQSPKYLFRKEGQNVTLSCEQNLNHDAMYWYRQDPGQGLRLIYYSQIVNDFQKGDIAEGYSVSREKKESFPLTVTSAQKNPTAFYLCASRRLEGHNNEQFFGPGTRLTVL.

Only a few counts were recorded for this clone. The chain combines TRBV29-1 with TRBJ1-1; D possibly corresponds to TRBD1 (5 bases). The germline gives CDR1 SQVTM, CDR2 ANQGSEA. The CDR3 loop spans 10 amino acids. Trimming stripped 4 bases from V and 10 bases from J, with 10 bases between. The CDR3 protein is CSVAGMGAFF. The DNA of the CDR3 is TGCAGCGTTGCAGGGATGGGAGCTTTCTTT.

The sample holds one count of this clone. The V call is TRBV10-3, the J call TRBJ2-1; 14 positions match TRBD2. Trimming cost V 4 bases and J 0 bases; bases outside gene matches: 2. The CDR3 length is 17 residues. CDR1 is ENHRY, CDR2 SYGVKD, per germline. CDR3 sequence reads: CAISGTSGRSSYNEQFF. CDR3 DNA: TGTGCCATCAGTGGGACTAGCGGGAGGAGCTCCTACAATGAGCAGTTCTTC.

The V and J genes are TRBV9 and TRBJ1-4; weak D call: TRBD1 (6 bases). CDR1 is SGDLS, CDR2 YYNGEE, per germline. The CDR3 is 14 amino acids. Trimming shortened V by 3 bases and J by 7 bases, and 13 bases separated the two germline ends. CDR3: CASSEGHTPEKLFF. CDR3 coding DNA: TGTGCCAGCAGCGAGGGACACACACCTGAAAAACTGTTTTTT.

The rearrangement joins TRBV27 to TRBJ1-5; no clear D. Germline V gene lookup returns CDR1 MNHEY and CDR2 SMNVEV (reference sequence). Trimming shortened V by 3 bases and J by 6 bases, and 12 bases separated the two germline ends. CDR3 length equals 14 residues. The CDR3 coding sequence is TGTGCCAGCAGTTTTTCGAGAGGAAGTCAGCCCCAGCATTTT. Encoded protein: CASSFSRGSQPQHF.

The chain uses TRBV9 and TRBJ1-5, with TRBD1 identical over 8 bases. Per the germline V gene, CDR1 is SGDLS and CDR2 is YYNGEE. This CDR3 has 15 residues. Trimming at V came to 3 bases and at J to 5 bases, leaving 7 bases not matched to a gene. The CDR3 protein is CASSASGGADQPQHF. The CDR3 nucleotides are TGTGCCAGCAGCGCTTCAGGGGGCGCGGATCAGCCCCAGCATTTT. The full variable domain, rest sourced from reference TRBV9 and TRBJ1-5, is DSGVTQTPKHLITATGQRVTLRCSPRSGDLSVYWYQQSLDQGLQFLIQYYNGEERAKGNILERFSAQQFPDLHSELNLSSLELGDSALYFCASSASGGADQPQHFGDGTRLSIL.

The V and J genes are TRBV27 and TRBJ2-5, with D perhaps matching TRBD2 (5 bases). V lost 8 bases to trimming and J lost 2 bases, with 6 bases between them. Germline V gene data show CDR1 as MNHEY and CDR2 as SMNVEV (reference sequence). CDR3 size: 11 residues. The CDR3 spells CASRGQETQYF. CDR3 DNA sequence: TGTGCCAGCCGGGGACAAGAGACCCAGTACTTC.

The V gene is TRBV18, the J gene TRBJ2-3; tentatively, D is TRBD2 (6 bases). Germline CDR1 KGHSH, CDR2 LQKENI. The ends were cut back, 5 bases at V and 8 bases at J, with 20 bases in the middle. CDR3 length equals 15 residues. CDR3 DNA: TGTGCCAGCTCATCCAGGACGGGAGATATGGGTACGCAGTATTTT. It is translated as CASSSRTGDMGTQYF.

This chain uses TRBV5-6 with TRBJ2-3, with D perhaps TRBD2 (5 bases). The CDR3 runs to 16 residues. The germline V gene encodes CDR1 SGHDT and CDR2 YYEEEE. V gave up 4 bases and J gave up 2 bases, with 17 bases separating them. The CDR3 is CASSQRIGSVTDTQYF. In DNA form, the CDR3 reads TGTGCCAGCAGCCAACGTATTGGTAGCGTCACAGATACGCAGTATTTT. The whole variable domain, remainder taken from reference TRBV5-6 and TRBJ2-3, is DAGVTQSPTHLIKTRGQQVTLRCSPKSGHDTVSWYQQALGQGPQFIFQYYEEEERQRGNFPDRFSGHQFPNYSSELNVNALLLGDSALYLCASSQRIGSVTDTQYFGPGTRLTVL.

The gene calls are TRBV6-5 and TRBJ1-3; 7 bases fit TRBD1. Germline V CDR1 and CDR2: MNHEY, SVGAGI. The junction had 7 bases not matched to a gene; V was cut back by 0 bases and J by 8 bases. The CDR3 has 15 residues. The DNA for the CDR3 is TGTGCCAGCAGTTACTCCGACAGGGCGGAGGACACCATATATTTT. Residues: CASSYSDRAEDTIYF.

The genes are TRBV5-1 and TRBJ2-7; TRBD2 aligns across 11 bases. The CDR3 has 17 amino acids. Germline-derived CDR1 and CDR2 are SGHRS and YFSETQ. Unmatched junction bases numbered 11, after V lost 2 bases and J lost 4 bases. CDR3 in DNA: TGCGCCAGCAGCTTCCGCGCCACTAGCGGGGGTCAGTACGAGCAGTACTTC. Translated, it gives CASSFRATSGGQYEQYF.

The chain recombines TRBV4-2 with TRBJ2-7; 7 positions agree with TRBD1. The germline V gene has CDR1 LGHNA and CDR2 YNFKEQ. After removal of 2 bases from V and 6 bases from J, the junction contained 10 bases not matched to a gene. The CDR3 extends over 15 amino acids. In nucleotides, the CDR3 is TGTGCCAGCAGCCAAAGCGGCCAGGGGGACCGCGAGCAGTACTTC. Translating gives CASSQSGQGDREQYF.

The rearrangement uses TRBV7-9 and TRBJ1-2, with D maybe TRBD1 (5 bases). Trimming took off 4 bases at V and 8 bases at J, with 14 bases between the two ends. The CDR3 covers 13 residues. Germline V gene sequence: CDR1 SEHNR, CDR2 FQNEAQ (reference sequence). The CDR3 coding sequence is TGTGCCAGCAGCTCGCAGGGACTTGGGGGCTACACCTTC. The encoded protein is CASSSQGLGGYTF.

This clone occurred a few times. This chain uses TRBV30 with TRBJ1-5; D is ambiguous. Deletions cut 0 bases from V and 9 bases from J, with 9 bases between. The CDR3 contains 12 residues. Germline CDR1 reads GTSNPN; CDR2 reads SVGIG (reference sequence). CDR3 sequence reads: CAWSVLGGPQHF. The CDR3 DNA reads TGTGCCTGGAGTGTACTAGGTGGGCCCCAGCATTTT.

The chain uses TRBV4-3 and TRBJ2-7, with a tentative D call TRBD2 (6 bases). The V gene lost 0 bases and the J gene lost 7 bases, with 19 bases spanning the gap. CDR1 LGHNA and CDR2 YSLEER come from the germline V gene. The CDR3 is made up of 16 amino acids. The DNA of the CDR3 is TGCGCCAGCAGCCAAGATCAAGCCGGGATGGGGGGAGAGCAGTACTTC. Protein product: CASSQDQAGMGGEQYF.

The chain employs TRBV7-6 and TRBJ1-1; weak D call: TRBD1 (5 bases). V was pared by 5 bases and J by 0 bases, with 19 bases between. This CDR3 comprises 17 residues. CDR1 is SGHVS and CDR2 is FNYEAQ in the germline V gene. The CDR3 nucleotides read TGTGCCAGCAGCCTCAGATCGACAGAGAGGATGAACACTGAAGCTTTCTTT. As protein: CASSLRSTERMNTEAFF.

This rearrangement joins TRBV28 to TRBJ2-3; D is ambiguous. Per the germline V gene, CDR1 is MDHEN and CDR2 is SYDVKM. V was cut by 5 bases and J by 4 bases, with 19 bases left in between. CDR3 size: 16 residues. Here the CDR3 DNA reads TGTGCCAGCAGTCCCTCTTTGGCCCCCGTCCCAGATACGCAGTATTTT. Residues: CASSPSLAPVPDTQYF.

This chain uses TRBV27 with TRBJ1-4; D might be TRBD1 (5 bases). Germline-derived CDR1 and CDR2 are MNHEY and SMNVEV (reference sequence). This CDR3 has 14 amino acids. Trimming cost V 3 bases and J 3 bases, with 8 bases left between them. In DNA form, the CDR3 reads TGTGCCAGCAGTTTTCAAGGGGCTAATGAAAAACTGTTTTTT. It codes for CASSFQGANEKLFF.

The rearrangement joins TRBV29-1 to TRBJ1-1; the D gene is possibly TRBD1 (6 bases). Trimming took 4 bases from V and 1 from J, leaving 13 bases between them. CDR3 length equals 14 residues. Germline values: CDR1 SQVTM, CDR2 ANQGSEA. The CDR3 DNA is TGCAGCGTTGGGGGCTTACAGGGGAACACTGAAGCTTTCTTT. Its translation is CSVGGLQGNTEAFF.

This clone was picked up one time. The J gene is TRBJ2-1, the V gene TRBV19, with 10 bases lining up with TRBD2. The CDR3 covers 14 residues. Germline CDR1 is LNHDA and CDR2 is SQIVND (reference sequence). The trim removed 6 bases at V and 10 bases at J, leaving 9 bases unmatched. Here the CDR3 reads CASRRASGGSEQFF. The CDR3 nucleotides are TGTGCCAGTAGAAGGGCTAGCGGGGGAAGCGAGCAGTTCTTC. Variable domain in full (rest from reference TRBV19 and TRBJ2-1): DGGITQSPKYLFRKEGQNVTLSCEQNLNHDAMYWYRQDPGQGLRLIYYSQIVNDFQKGDIAEGYSVSREKKESFPLTVTSAQKNPTAFYLCASRRASGGSEQFFGPGTRLTVL.

The CDR3 spells CASAQDNPYEQYF. The CDR3, as DNA: TGTGCCAGCGCTCAGGACAATCCCTACGAGCAGTACTTC. The chain couples TRBV7-6 to TRBJ2-7; TRBD1 might be the D (5 bases). The CDR3 is 13 amino acids. CDR1 is SGHVS, CDR2 FNYEAQ, per germline. V lost 8 bases to trimming and J lost 2 bases, with 13 bases between them.